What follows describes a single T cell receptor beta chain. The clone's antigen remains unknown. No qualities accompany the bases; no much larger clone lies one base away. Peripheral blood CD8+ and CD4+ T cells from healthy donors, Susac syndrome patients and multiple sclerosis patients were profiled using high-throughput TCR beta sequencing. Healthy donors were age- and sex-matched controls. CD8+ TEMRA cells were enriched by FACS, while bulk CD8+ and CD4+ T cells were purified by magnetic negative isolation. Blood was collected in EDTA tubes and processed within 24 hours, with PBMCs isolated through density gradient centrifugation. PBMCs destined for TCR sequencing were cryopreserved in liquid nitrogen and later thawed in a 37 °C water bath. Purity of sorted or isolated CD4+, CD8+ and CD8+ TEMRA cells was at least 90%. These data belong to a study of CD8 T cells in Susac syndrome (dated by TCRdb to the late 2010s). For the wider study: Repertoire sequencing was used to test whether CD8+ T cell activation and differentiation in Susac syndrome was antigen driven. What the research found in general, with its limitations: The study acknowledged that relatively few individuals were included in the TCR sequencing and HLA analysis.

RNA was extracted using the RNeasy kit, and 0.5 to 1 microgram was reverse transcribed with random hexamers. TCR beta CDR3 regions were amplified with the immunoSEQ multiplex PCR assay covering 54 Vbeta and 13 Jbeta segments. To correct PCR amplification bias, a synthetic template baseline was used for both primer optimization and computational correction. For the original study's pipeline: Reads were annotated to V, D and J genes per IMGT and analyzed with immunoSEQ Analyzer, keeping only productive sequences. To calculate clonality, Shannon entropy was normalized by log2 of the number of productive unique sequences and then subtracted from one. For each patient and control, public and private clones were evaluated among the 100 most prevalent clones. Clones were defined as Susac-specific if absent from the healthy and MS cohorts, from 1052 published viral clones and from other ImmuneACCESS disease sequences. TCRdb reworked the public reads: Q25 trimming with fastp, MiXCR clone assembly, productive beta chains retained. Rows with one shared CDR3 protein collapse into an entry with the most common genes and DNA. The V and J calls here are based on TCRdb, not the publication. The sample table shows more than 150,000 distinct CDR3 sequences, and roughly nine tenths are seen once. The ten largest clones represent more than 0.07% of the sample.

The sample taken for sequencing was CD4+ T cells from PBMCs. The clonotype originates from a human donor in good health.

The CDR3 here reads CASTRQGGNEQFF. The DNA sequence reads TGTGCCAGCACCCGACAGGGAGGCAATGAGCAGTTCTTC. The receptor chain draws on TRBV27 and TRBJ2-1; a tentative D match to TRBD1 spans 7 bases. V is pared back by 7 bases and J by 6 bases, with 13 bases lying between the germline termini. There are 13 amino acids in the CDR3, from cysteine to phenylalanine inclusive. The DNA shown is the 39-base CDR3, in frame from base 1. The germline V gene (reference sequence) provides CDR1 MNHEY and CDR2 SMNVEV.